Presented here are 14 T cell receptor beta chains from one specimen sequenced in a study of T cell responses to AZD1222 COVID-19 vaccine. Produced via immunoSEQ multiplex PCR; TCRdb's table is partial and in-frame only. This table has over 150,000 clones, 90% to 95% appearing once. The sequencing used peripheral blood, collected 28 days after the second AZD1222 dose. The source of these receptors is an adult who received the AZD1222 COVID-19 vaccine.

This clone has only one observation. The rearrangement joins TRBV7-3 to TRBJ1-1; possible D gene TRBD1, 5 bases. There are 13 residues in the CDR3. Germline assignment: CDR1 SGHTA and CDR2 FQGTGA. Trimming removed 5 bases from V and 4 bases from J, with 11 bases in between. The CDR3 loop reads CASSTADSTEAFF. CDR3 in DNA: TGTGCCAGCAGCACTGCCGACAGCACTGAAGCTTTCTTT. Together with reference TRBV7-3 and TRBJ1-1, the CDR3 gives the full variable domain: GAGVSQTPSNKVTEKGKYVELRCDPISGHTALYWYRQSLGQGPEFLIYFQGTGAADDSGLPNDRFFAVRPEGSVSTLKIQRTERGDSAVYLCASSTADSTEAFFGQGTRLTVV.

The chain carries TRBV9 and TRBJ2-2; maybe TRBD1 (6 bases). Germline V gene sequence: CDR1 SGDLS, CDR2 YYNGEE. The CDR3 length is 17 residues. Trimming took 0 bases from V and 0 from J, leaving 12 bases between them. The CDR3 DNA reads as TGTGCCAGCAGCGTAGGGGGGCGACGCACGAACACCGGGGAGCTGTTTTTT. Translation: CASSVGGRRTNTGELFF.

The rearrangement joins TRBV5-5 to TRBJ2-7; the match to TRBD1 covers 7 bases. The CDR3 is 13 residues long. J lost 6 bases, V lost 4 bases, and 7 bases had no gene match. The germline V gene has CDR1 SGHKS and CDR2 YYEKEE (reference sequence). The CDR3 coding sequence is TGTGCCAGCAGCGGTCGACAGGGTGGCGAGCAGTACTTC. Translated: CASSGRQGGEQYF. Looking up the rest from reference TRBV5-5 and TRBJ2-7 gives the full variable domain: DAGVTQSPTHLIKTRGQQVTLRCSPISGHKSVSWYQQVLGQGPQFIFQYYEKEERGRGNFPDRFSARQFPNYSSELNVNALLLGDSALYLCASSGRQGGEQYFGPGTRLTVT.

The chain is built from TRBV6-4 and TRBJ1-2; D ambiguous. The V end lost 0 bases, the J end lost 2 bases, and 4 bases lay between the germline ends. The CDR3 is 13 amino acids. Germline lookup yields CDR1 MRHNA and CDR2 SNTAGT. The CDR3 DNA reads TGTGCCAGCAGTGACTCGGACAACTATGGCTACACCTTC. Its protein is CASSDSDNYGYTF.

This chain joins TRBV5-4 and TRBJ2-2, with TRBD1 matching over 11 bases. The germline V gene has CDR1 SGHNT and CDR2 YYREEE (reference sequence). The CDR3 loop spans 13 amino acids. After removal of 10 bases from V and 4 bases from J, the junction contained 3 bases not matched to a gene. The CDR3 loop reads CAAGTGGTGELFF. The DNA of the CDR3 is TGTGCCGCGGGGACAGGGGGCACCGGGGAGCTGTTTTTT.

The chain is built from TRBV6-5 and TRBJ1-1; possible D gene TRBD1, 6 bases. This CDR3 region has 14 residues. V lost 5 bases and J lost 11, with 21 bases in between. Germline-derived CDR1 and CDR2 are MNHEY and SVGAGI. The DNA for the CDR3 is TGTGCCAGCAGTCCGTCGCACCACACAGGGCGCGCTTTCTTT. This sequence encodes CASSPSHHTGRAFF.

V and J are TRBV2 and TRBJ2-2, with D maybe TRBD1 (6 bases). The length of the CDR3 is 14 residues. Trimming pared 5 bases from V and 4 bases from J, leaving 11 bases between. Germline V gene data show CDR1 as SNHLY and CDR2 as FYNNEI. This CDR3 is CASSFQGSTGELFF. For the CDR3, the DNA is TGTGCCAGCAGTTTTCAGGGGTCCACCGGGGAGCTGTTTTTT.

V is TRBV30 and J is TRBJ1-1, with D hard to call. The CDR3 runs 12 residues. Germline V gene sequence: CDR1 GTSNPN, CDR2 SVGIG (reference sequence). The ends were cut back, 2 bases at V and 0 bases at J, with 4 bases in the middle. This CDR3 reads CAWSTVNTEAFF. The DNA for the CDR3 is TGTGCCTGGAGTACAGTGAACACTGAAGCTTTCTTT.

The CDR3 spells CASSLGVAGGYNEQFF. In DNA, the CDR3 is TGTGCCAGCAGCTTAGGAGTAGCGGGGGGCTACAATGAGCAGTTCTTC. The rearrangement joins TRBV7-2 to TRBJ2-1; 10 positions agree with TRBD2. Germline assignment: CDR1 SGHTA and CDR2 FQGNSA. The CDR3 totals 16 residues. After removal of 1 base from V and 3 bases from J, the junction contained 3 bases not matched to a gene.

This sequence joins TRBV28 and TRBJ1-2, with TRBD1 as a possible D gene (6 bases). CDR3 size: 13 residues. Between the trimmed V and J ends, which lost 5 bases and 2 bases, there was a span of 9 bases. CDR1 is MDHEN, CDR2 SYDVKM, per germline. CDR3: CASSRGQNYGYTF. CDR3 nucleotide sequence: TGTGCCAGCAGTCGCGGACAGAACTATGGCTACACCTTC.

This clone was seen more than once but under ten times. V gene TRBV24-1 combines with J gene TRBJ2-5, with 10 bases matching TRBD2. Germline-derived CDR1 and CDR2 are KGHDR and SFDVKD. This CDR3 region has 15 residues. Germline trimming cut 9 bases from V and 4 bases from J; bases unmatched to any gene: 10. The CDR3 region is CATSEAGGAVETQYF. For the CDR3, the DNA is TGTGCCACCTCCGAAGCGGGGGGGGCGGTAGAGACCCAGTACTTC.

The chain links TRBV25-1 to TRBJ1-5, with a tentative D call TRBD1 (6 bases). The V and J ends lost 3 bases and 1 base respectively, with 7 bases between them. Germline V gene lookup returns CDR1 MGHDK and CDR2 SYGVNS. The CDR3 contains 14 residues. The CDR3: CASSDGTSNQPQHF. CDR3 nucleotides: TGTGCCAGCAGTGATGGGACAAGCAATCAGCCCCAGCATTTT.

This clone was observed a single time. The chain joins TRBV12-3 or TRBV12-4 to TRBJ2-7; D not resolved. With 5 bases removed from V and 7 bases from J, the gap between germline ends came to 9 bases. The CDR3 is 11 amino acids. The CDR3 nucleotides read TGTGCCAGCAGTCGAACAAATGAGCAGTACTTC. Amino acid sequence: CASSRTNEQYF.

J is TRBJ1-1 and V is TRBV12-3 or TRBV12-4, with a tentative D call TRBD1 (6 bases). Deletions cut 5 bases from V and 4 bases from J, with 11 bases between. CDR3 length: 13 residues. The DNA of the CDR3 is TGTGCCAGCAGTAACAGGGTGAGCACTGAAGCTTTCTTT. Translating gives CASSNRVSTEAFF.